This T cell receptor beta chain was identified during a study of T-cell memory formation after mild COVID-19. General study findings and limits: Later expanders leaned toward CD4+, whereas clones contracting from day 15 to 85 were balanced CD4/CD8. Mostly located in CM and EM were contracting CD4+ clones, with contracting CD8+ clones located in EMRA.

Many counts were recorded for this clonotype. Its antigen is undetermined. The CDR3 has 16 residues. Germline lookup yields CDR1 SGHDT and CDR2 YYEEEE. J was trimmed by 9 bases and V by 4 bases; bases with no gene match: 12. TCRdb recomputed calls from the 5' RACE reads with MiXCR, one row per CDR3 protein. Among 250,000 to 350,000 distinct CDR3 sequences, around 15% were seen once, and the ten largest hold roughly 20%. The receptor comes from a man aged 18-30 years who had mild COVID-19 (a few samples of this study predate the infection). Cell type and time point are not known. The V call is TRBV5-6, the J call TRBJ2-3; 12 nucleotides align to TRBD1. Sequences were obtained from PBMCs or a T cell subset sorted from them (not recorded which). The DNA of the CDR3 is TGTGCCAGCAGCGATACCGGGACAGGGGGCAATCCGACGCAGTATTTT. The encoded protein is CASSDTGTGGNPTQYF. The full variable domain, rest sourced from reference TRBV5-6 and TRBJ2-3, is DAGVTQSPTHLIKTRGQQVTLRCSPKSGHDTVSWYQQALGQGPQFIFQYYEEEERQRGNFPDRFSGHQFPNYSSELNVNALLLGDSALYLCASSDTGTGGNPTQYFGPGTRLTVL.